This T cell receptor (beta chain) was profiled in a study of cytomegalovirus exposure and HLA in healthy donors. CDR1 SQVTM and CDR2 ANQGSEA come from the germline V gene. The ends lost 6 bases at V and 0 bases at J; junction bases unmatched: 5. The CDR3 contains 15 residues. Researchers ran the PCR with 60 Vbeta and 13 Jbeta primers. Libraries were prepared by immunoSEQ multiplex PCR; TCRdb keeps only in-frame clonotypes and omits some of them. There are some 150,000 clones in the sample; around 79% occur only once, and 3% lies in the top ten. On this clone itself: What it binds is not known.

Study conclusions and caveats: CMV antigen specificity of a few CMV-associated chains was confirmed in vitro. Both high specificity and high sensitivity reportedly marked the classifier's diagnosis of cytomegalovirus status.

The receptor was derived from a middle-aged man in good health and CMV-seropositive. Sequencing was carried out using PBMCs. V and J are TRBV29-1 and TRBJ2-5, with TRBD2 matching over 12 bases. The CDR3 loop reads CSVRLAGENQETQYF. The CDR3 DNA is TGCAGCGTGCGACTAGCGGGAGAGAACCAAGAGACCCAGTACTTC. The whole variable domain, remainder taken from reference TRBV29-1 and TRBJ2-5, is SAVISQKPSRDICQRGTSLTIQCQVDSQVTMMFWYRQQPGQSLTLIATANQGSEATYESGFVIDKFPISRPNLTFSTLTVSNMSPEDSSIYLCSVRLAGENQETQYFGPGTRLLVL.